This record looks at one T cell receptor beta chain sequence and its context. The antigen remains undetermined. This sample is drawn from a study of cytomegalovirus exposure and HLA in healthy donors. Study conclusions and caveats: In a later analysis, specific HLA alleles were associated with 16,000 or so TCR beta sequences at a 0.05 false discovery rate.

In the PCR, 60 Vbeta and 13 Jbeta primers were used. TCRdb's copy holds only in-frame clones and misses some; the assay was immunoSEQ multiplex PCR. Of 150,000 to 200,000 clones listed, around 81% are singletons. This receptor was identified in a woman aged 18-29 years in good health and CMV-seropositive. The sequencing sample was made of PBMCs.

In DNA form, the CDR3 reads TGTGCCAGCTCACCCCAAGACGGGGTTTCGGAGACCCAGTACTTC. It specifies CASSPQDGVSETQYF. The chain combines TRBV18 with TRBJ2-5; TRBD2 might be the D (5 bases). Trimming shortened V by 3 bases and J by 5 bases, and 16 bases separated the two germline ends. CDR3 size: 15 residues. Germline CDR1 reads KGHSH; CDR2 reads LQKENI.